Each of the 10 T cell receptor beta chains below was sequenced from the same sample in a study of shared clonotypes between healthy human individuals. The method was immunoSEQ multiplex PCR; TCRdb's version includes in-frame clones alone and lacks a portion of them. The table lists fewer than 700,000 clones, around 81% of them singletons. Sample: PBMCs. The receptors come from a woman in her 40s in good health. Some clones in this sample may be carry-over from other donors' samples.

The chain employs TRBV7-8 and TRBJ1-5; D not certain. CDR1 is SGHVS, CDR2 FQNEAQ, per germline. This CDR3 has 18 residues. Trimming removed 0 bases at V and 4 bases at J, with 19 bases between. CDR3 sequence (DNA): TGTGCCAGCAGCTTAGCGAGATTTGGGCAGGCAAGGAATCAGCCCCAGCATTTT. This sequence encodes CASSLARFGQARNQPQHF.

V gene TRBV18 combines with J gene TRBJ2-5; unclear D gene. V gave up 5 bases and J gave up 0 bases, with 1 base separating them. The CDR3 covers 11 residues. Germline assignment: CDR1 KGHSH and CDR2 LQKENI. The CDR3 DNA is TGTGCCAGCTCAGACCAAGAGACCCAGTACTTC. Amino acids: CASSDQETQYF.

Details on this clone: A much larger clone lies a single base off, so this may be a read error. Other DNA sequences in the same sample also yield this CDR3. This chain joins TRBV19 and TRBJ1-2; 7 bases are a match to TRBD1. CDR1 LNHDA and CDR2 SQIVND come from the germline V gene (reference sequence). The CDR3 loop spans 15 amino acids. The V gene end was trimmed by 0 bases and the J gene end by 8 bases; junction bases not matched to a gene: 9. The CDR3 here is CASSIDRRGLLGYTF. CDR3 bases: TGTGCCAGTAGTATAGATCGAAGGGGGCTATTGGGCTACACCTTC. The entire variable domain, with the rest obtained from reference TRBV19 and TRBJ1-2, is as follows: DGGITQSPKYLFRKEGQNVTLSCEQNLNHDAMYWYRQDPGQGLRLIYYSQIVNDFQKGDIAEGYSVSREKKESFPLTVTSAQKNPTAFYLCASSIDRRGLLGYTFGSGTRLTVV.

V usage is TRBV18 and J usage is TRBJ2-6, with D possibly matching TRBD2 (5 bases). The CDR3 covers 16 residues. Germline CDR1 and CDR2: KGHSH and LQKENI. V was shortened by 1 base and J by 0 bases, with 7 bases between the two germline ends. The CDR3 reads CASSPLGVSGANVLTF. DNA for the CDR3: TGTGCCAGCTCACCACTCGGGGTCTCTGGGGCCAACGTCCTGACTTTC.

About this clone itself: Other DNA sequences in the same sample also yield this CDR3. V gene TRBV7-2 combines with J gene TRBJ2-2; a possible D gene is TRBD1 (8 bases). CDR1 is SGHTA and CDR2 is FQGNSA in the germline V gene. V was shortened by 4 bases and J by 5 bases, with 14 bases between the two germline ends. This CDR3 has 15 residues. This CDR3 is CASSSGQGGTGELFF. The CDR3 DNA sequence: TGTGCCAGCAGCTCCGGACAGGGAGGGACCGGGGAGCTGTTTTTT.

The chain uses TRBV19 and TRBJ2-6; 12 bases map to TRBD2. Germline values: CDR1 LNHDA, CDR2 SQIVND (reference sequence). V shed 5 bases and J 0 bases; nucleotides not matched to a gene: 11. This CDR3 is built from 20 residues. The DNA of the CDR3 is TGTGCCAGTAGTCCCCCCGGGACTAGCGGGCCGTTCTCTGGGGCCAACGTCCTGACTTTC. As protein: CASSPPGTSGPFSGANVLTF.

This chain's CDR3 is CASSQAPRGVGQVAYEQYF. CDR3 bases: TGTGCCAGCAGCCAAGCCCCCCGGGGGGTGGGACAGGTAGCCTACGAGCAGTACTTC. This sequence joins TRBV14 and TRBJ2-7, with D maybe TRBD1 (8 bases). The CDR3 is made up of 19 amino acids. CDR1 and CDR2 (germline): SGHDN, FVKESK. V shed 1 base and J shed 2 bases, with 24 bases lying between them. The full variable domain, in which reference TRBV14 and TRBJ2-7 provide the parts outside the CDR3, is EAGVTQFPSHSVIEKGQTVTLRCDPISGHDNLYWYRRVMGKEIKFLLHFVKESKQDESGMPNNRFLAERTGGTYSTLKVQPAELEDSGVYFCASSQAPRGVGQVAYEQYFGPGTRLTVT.

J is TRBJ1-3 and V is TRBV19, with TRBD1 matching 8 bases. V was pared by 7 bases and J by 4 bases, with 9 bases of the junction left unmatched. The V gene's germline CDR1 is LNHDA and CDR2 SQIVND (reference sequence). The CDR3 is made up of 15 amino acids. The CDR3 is CASTLPGGLGNTIYF. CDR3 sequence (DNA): TGTGCCAGTACCTTACCAGGGGGCCTGGGAAACACCATATATTTT.

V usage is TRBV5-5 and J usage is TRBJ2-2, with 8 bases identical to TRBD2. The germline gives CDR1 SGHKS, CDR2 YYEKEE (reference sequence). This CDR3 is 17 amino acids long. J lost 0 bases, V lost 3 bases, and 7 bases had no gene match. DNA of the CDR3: TGTGCCAGCAGCTCCCGACTAGCGCAAGCGAACACCGGGGAGCTGTTTTTT. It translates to CASSSRLAQANTGELFF.

The CDR3 DNA reads as TGTGCCAGTAGTCCAGGACGGCAGAACACTGAAGCTTTCTTT. Translating it yields CASSPGRQNTEAFF. The rearrangement links TRBV19 to TRBJ1-1; D gene uncertain. This CDR3 is built from 14 residues. Germline CDR1 LNHDA, CDR2 SQIVND (reference sequence). The ends were cut back, 5 bases at V and 1 base at J, with 11 bases in the middle.